This T cell receptor beta chain was captured in a study of cytomegalovirus exposure and HLA in healthy donors. The wider study: Unique TCRs from HLA-typed donors, 65 million to 85 million of them, were held in an early data release. Study outcomes and limitations: TCR beta chain V- and J-gene trimming was linked, in a later analysis, to a missense variant in DCLRE1C. Across HLA loci, a later analysis found differing TCR association rates, with DRB1 most and HLA-C fewest.

PCR employed 60 Vbeta and 13 Jbeta primers. Libraries were prepared by immunoSEQ multiplex PCR; TCRdb keeps only in-frame clonotypes and omits some of them. The listing contains 140,000 to 150,000 clones. Concerning this clone: The antigen is undetermined.

Trimming cost V 1 base and J 2 bases, with 10 bases left between them. Germline loops: CDR1 SGHRS, CDR2 YFSETQ. This CDR3 has 14 amino acids. This chain connects TRBV5-1 to TRBJ2-7, with a tentative D call TRBD1 (5 bases). Specimen: PBMCs. This receptor was identified in a male donor in good health and CMV-seronegative. The CDR3 bases are TGCGCCAGCAGCTTGTGGTCAGGGACCTACGAGCAGTACTTC. Translated, it gives CASSLWSGTYEQYF.